This T cell receptor beta chain was captured by sequencing in a study of T cells in Graves' hyperthyroidism and ophthalmopathy (dated by TCRdb to between 2018 and 2021). In the study overall: Peripheral blood was collected at initial diagnosis, before any treatment. Prospective prediction of ophthalmopathy was tested in an independent validation cohort of 18 to 20 hyperthyroidism patients and 15 to 17 patients who later progressed to ophthalmopathy. The 75 to 100 discovery patients were randomly split 7:3 into training and test sets. In addition, the study compared T-cell repertoires in thyroid tissue and in blood from roughly 6 Graves' hyperthyroidism patients. A discovery cohort of about 95 patients, roughly 45 with Graves' ophthalmopathy and 55 to 65 with stable Graves' hyperthyroidism, was used to find distinguishing TCR V-J signatures. After blood sampling, hyperthyroidism patients were treated with methimazole at a starting dose of 30 mg daily, and ophthalmopathy patients were treated with high-dose intravenous methylprednisolone. TCR Vbeta CDR3 sequencing of roughly 140 peripheral blood samples (fewer than 45 ophthalmopathy, roughly 72 hyperthyroidism and roughly 17 progressor patients) is reported in the paper.

V is pruned by 6 bases and J by 3 bases, leaving 11 bases of the junction without a gene match. From the germline V gene, CDR1 is SNHLY and CDR2 is FYNNEI. Reading from cysteine to phenylalanine, the CDR3 counts 15 amino acids. The read is trimmed to its CDR3 DNA, 45 bases read in frame from base 1. In this sample, this clonotype turned up many times. Its antigen is still unknown. Base qualities were left out, and no much larger clone turns up one base away. The TCR beta CDR3 regions were amplified from RNA transcripts. The TCR CDR3 was subjected to a first round of RT-PCR using the HTBI primer set and the Qiagen OneStep RT-PCR kit. The libraries were constructed in a second round of multiplex PCR and then size-selected and purified. Paired-end sequencing of the libraries was performed with 100 bp reads on an Illumina HiSeq2000. As for the original processing: SOAPnuke was used to process the raw data, removing reads that contained adapters or uncalled bases, had a mean Phred below 15, or lacked an exact match to the constant primer or identifier. COPE v1.2.5 was used to merge high-quality paired reads, and clonotypes were defined as unique nucleotide sequences. Clonotypes were aligned to IMGT TRBV, TRBD and TRBJ reference segments using MiTCR v1.1. Only V-J combinations with frequency above 0.0001, covering 98% to 99.2% of repertoires, were analysed. The TCS score was defined as the ratio of F50 (clonal expansion) to E x V (chaos), calculated using BLOSUM62-based TCRdist between CDR3 peptides within each V-J. Welch's t-statistics and random forest reduced some 510 V-J features to 13, which were used in a naive Bayes classifier (R e1071). TCRdb itself trimmed the public reads at Q25 with fastp, ran MiXCR and retained productive beta chains. When rows share a CDR3 protein, they turn into one entry using the most common DNA and genes. The V and J calls follow TCRdb's processing rather than the paper's. The sample table shows around 620,000 distinct CDR3 sequences, and approximately 15% are seen once. The biggest ten clones account for about 6.6% of the sample.

The investigation overall reported the following: No statistical method was used to fix the sample size in advance, and group allocation was not hidden from the investigators. Ophthalmopathy was separated from stable hyperthyroidism by a 13 V-J signature model, with approximately 89% sensitivity and about 81% specificity obtained in cross-validation and 80%/75% obtained in testing. In validation, progression to ophthalmopathy was predicted by the model with nearly 71% sensitivity and nearly 75% specificity, a median of approximately 6.5 months before onset. Most expanded thyroid clonotypes (frequency above 0.001) were also found in blood, which suggests that blood repertoires may mirror thyroid immune responses.

Moderately to severely active disease, a Clinical Activity Score of at least 3, a NOSPECS grade of at least 4, and a duration under 3 months were present in ophthalmopathy patients. Any patient with an uncontrolled infection, another autoimmune disease, pregnancy or lactation was excluded. Diagnoses relied on clinical symptoms, serum thyroxine and TRAb, thyroid ultrasound and orbital computed tomography. Ficoll-Paque density gradient centrifugation was used to isolate PBMCs from 8.5 to 10 ml of fresh peripheral blood. Total RNA was extracted using Trizol reagent, and RNA quality was assessed on an Agilent 2100 Bioanalyzer.

Sequencing was done on a sample of blood. The sequence joins TRBV2 to TRBJ2-7, with 7 middle bases fitting TRBD2. This clonotype was obtained from a woman aged 18-30 years with Graves' ophthalmopathy. CDR3 protein: CASRLGTTRNYEQYF. The sequence in DNA is TGTGCCAGCAGGCTCGGGACTACTCGGAACTACGAGCAGTACTTC.